These 28 T cell receptor beta chains originate from one sample sequenced in a study of T-cell memory formation after mild COVID-19. TCRdb called the 5' RACE reads again in MiXCR, with one record for every CDR3 protein. The sample consists of a few hundred thousand distinct CDR3 sequences, roughly a fifth of them appearing once. Material: PBMCs or a T cell subset sorted from them (not recorded which). Every receptor here comes from a man between 18 and 29 years old who had mild COVID-19 (a few samples of this study predate the infection). Cell type and time point are not known.

With regard to this clonotype: An end of the junction does not agree with germline; a read error may underlie this. The chain uses TRBV12-3 or TRBV12-4 and TRBJ2-1; TRBD1 matches at 7 bases. The CDR3 is made up of 15 amino acids. The CDR3 reads CASSPPGQLVNEQFF. DNA for the CDR3: TGTGCCAGCAGTCCACCGGGACAGTTAGTAAATGAGCAGTTTTTC.

This clonotype was seen a single time. V and J are TRBV5-8 and TRBJ2-7; TRBD2 is a possible D gene (5 bases). Between the trimmed V and J ends, which lost 0 bases and 3 bases, there was a span of 10 bases. CDR3 length equals 14 residues. Germline V gene sequence: CDR1 SGHTS, CDR2 YDEGEE. In DNA, the CDR3 is TGTGCCAGCAGCTTGGTCCGGGAACGCTACGAGCAGTACGTC. It codes for CASSLVRERYEQYV.

The rearrangement uses TRBV24-1 and TRBJ1-1, with D possibly being TRBD1 (5 bases). The germline V and J ends were trimmed by 1 base and 0 bases, with 11 bases remaining between them. CDR1 is KGHDR, CDR2 SFDVKD, per germline. This CDR3 has 16 residues. CDR3 amino acids: CATSDFTDSLNTEAFF. The CDR3 DNA reads TGTGCCACCAGTGATTTCACCGACAGCCTGAACACTGAAGCTTTCTTT.

The chain carries TRBV24-1 and TRBJ2-3; D gene unclear. Germline V gene sequence: CDR1 KGHDR, CDR2 SFDVKD. The CDR3 is 14 residues long. V was pared by 4 bases and J by 3 bases, with 10 bases between. CDR3 sequence: CATSEWGGTDTQYF. As DNA, the CDR3 is TGTGCCACCAGTGAATGGGGTGGGACAGATACGCAGTATTTT.

The chain employs TRBV29-1 and TRBJ2-3; D is ambiguous. Between the trimmed V and J ends, which lost 3 bases and 1 base, there was a span of 8 bases. CDR1 and CDR2 (germline): SQVTM, ANQGSEA. The CDR3 totals 13 residues. CDR3 sequence (DNA): TGCAGCGTTGACCGGACCGGCACAGATACGCAGTATTTT. This translates into CSVDRTGTDTQYF.

This clonotype was found a few times. The genes are TRBV20-1 and TRBJ2-5, with 9 bases lining up with TRBD2. The CDR3 length is 13 residues. CDR1 is DFQATT, CDR2 SNEGSKA, per germline (reference sequence). Losses at the gene ends were 2 bases for V and 5 bases for J; bases not matched to a gene: 3. In DNA, the CDR3 is TGCAGTGCTAGAACAGCGGGGGGCGAGACCCAGTACTTC. This codes for CSARTAGGETQYF.

This clonotype was seen a handful of times. The chain has TRBV12-3 or TRBV12-4 and TRBJ1-2, with a weak D call TRBD1 (6 bases). The CDR3 is 17 amino acids. Trimming removed 5 bases from V and 2 bases from J, with 21 bases in between. CDR3 in DNA: TGTGCCAGCAGTCATGCTGGACAAACACAGGGAAACTATGGCTACACCTTC. This encodes CASSHAGQTQGNYGYTF.

This chain links TRBV28 with TRBJ1-2, with unresolved D. CDR1 is MDHEN and CDR2 is SYDVKM in the germline V gene. The CDR3 length is 16 residues. Trimming left V 7 bases short and J 6 bases short, with 24 bases between. CDR3 sequence: CASNETPAGRTNGYTF. DNA of the CDR3: TGTGCCAGCAACGAGACGCCGGCAGGAAGAACGAATGGCTACACCTTC.

This clonotype was seen only a few times. J is TRBJ2-5 and V is TRBV5-1, with TRBD2 identical over 9 bases. This CDR3 is built from 15 residues. The germline CDR1 and CDR2 sequences are SGHRS and YFSETQ. With 7 bases clipped from V and 2 bases from J, the junction kept 9 bases outside the gene matches. The CDR3 loop reads CASLASGGSQETQYF. The CDR3 DNA is TGCGCCAGCTTGGCCAGCGGGGGGTCACAAGAGACCCAGTACTTC.

This clonotype has at least ten counts. The rearrangement uses TRBV5-5 and TRBJ2-5; 8 positions agree with TRBD2. V dropped 4 bases and J dropped 7; count of bases not matched to a gene: 3. Germline V gene lookup returns CDR1 SGHKS and CDR2 YYEKEE (reference sequence). CDR3 length: 12 residues. Here the CDR3 DNA reads TGTGCCAGCAGCAACCGGGGGGGGACCCAGTACTTC. Its translation is CASSNRGGTQYF.

This clonotype showed up just once. The CDR3 protein is CASSLGATTEAFF. In DNA, the CDR3 is TGTGCCAGCAGTTTGGGGGCGACCACTGAAGCTTTCTTT. The chain recombines TRBV12-3 or TRBV12-4 with TRBJ1-1; D might be TRBD1 (6 bases). The CDR3 loop spans 13 amino acids. The V end lost 3 bases, the J end lost 4 bases, and 9 bases lay between the germline ends.

This clonotype came up a few times. The rearrangement uses TRBV7-2 and TRBJ1-5; D is unresolved. The CDR3 contains 13 residues. Germline lookup yields CDR1 SGHTA and CDR2 FQGNSA. Trimming removed 2 bases from V and 5 bases from J, with 7 bases in between. The CDR3 protein is CASSLNEYQPQHF. In DNA form, the CDR3 reads TGTGCCAGCAGCTTAAACGAATATCAGCCCCAGCATTTT. The entire variable domain, with the rest obtained from reference TRBV7-2 and TRBJ1-5, is as follows: GAGVSQSPSNKVTEKGKDVELRCDPISGHTALYWYRQSLGQGLEFLIYFQGNSAPDKSGLPSDRFSAERTGGSVSTLTIQRTQQEDSAVYLCASSLNEYQPQHFGDGTRLSIL.

This clonotype came up a few times. The chain recombines TRBV10-3 with TRBJ2-7, with TRBD1 matching over 8 bases. This CDR3 has 16 residues. Trimming took 3 bases from V and 2 from J; bases not matched to a gene: 9. Germline-derived CDR1 and CDR2 are ENHRY and SYGVKD. The DNA of the CDR3 is TGTGCCATCAGTGAAGGACAGGGATGGAGAGCCTACGAGCAGTACTTC. The encoded protein is CAISEGQGWRAYEQYF.

The chain is built from TRBV10-3 and TRBJ1-6, with TRBD1 matching over 7 bases. The CDR3 is 14 amino acids. The germline V gene encodes CDR1 ENHRY and CDR2 SYGVKD. V was clipped by 10 bases and J by 10 bases; unmatched bases: 13. In DNA form, the CDR3 reads TGTGCCACCACACTCGAACAGGGGAGGTCACCCCTCCACTTT. Translating gives CATTLEQGRSPLHF.

The rearrangement uses TRBV5-1 and TRBJ1-1, with 8 positions matching TRBD1. With 4 bases clipped from V and 7 bases from J, the junction kept 9 bases outside the gene matches. This CDR3 contains 14 residues. The germline gives CDR1 SGHRS, CDR2 YFSETQ. This CDR3 is CASSGRQGRGEAFF. The CDR3 DNA reads as TGCGCCAGCAGCGGTCGACAGGGGAGGGGTGAAGCTTTCTTT.

This clonotype was detected only a few times. V gene TRBV6-5 combines with J gene TRBJ2-1; TRBD2 matches at 12 bases. Losses at the gene ends were 6 bases for V and 9 bases for J; bases not matched to a gene: 9. The CDR3 contains 15 residues. The germline V gene encodes CDR1 MNHEY and CDR2 SVGAGI. The CDR3 DNA follows: TGTGCCAGCAGCCCGACTAGCGGGGGTCCTGTTGAGCAGTTCTTC. Its translation is CASSPTSGGPVEQFF.

This chain links TRBV7-9 with TRBJ2-2; possible D gene TRBD1, 6 bases. The CDR3 runs 16 residues. Germline lookup yields CDR1 SEHNR and CDR2 FQNEAQ (reference sequence). V was cut by 8 bases and J by 5 bases, with 21 bases left in between. Written as DNA, the CDR3 is TGTGCCAGCCTTCCCAGGGGCCCTGAAGGGACCGGGGAGCTGTTTTTT. As protein: CASLPRGPEGTGELFF.

This clonotype was seen more than once but under ten times. This rearrangement joins TRBV18 to TRBJ1-2, with D perhaps TRBD1 (6 bases). Germline V gene sequence: CDR1 KGHSH, CDR2 LQKENI. There are 14 residues in the CDR3. The V end lost 0 bases, the J end lost 7 bases, and 12 bases lay between the germline ends. The CDR3 protein is CASSPPEGGVGYTF. The CDR3, as DNA: TGTGCCAGCTCACCACCGGAAGGGGGTGTTGGCTACACCTTC.

The genes are TRBV7-2 and TRBJ1-3; unclear D gene. V shed 5 bases and J shed 0 bases, with 8 bases lying between them. Germline CDR1 SGHTA, CDR2 FQGNSA. CDR3 size: 14 residues. In DNA, the CDR3 is TGTGCCAGCAGCGACGGGAGCTCTGGAAACACCATATATTTT. Its translation is CASSDGSSGNTIYF.

The chain combines TRBV27 with TRBJ1-1; TRBD1 matches 8 bases. This CDR3 spans 13 amino acids. Germline assignment: CDR1 MNHEY and CDR2 SMNVEV (reference sequence). V lost 3 bases, J lost 10 bases, and 7 bases stayed unmatched. In DNA, the CDR3 is TGTGCCAGCAGTTTCGCCCGACAGGGGTTAGCTTTCTTT. This codes for CASSFARQGLAFF.

This clonotype was seen at least ten times. V is TRBV4-2 and J is TRBJ2-7; 7 nucleotides line up with TRBD1. With 3 bases clipped from V and 3 bases from J, the junction kept 5 bases outside the gene matches. Germline CDR1 reads LGHNA; CDR2 reads YNFKEQ. This CDR3 contains 14 residues. The CDR3 is CASSHAGTDYEQYF. The DNA for the CDR3 is TGTGCCAGCAGCCATGCCGGGACAGACTACGAGCAGTACTTC.

This clonotype showed up just a few times. CDR3 residues: CASSRWTPFYEQYV. As DNA, the CDR3 is TGTGCCAGCAGCCGGTGGACACCATTCTACGAGCAGTACGTC. The chain links TRBV6-2 or TRBV6-3 to TRBJ2-7, with D possibly being TRBD1 (5 bases). This CDR3 has 14 residues. CDR1 and CDR2 (germline): MNHEY, SVGEGT. The V end lost 6 bases, the J end lost 3 bases, and 15 bases lay between the germline ends.

The chain uses TRBV5-4 and TRBJ1-4; 7 nucleotides agree with TRBD1. The V segment lost 4 bases and the J segment 3 bases; nucleotides outside the gene matches: 6. This CDR3 comprises 15 residues. The germline V gene encodes CDR1 SGHNT and CDR2 YYREEE (reference sequence). In nucleotides, the CDR3 is TGTGCCAGCAGCGAACGGGACAGAGCTAATGAAAAACTGTTTTTT. Translating it yields CASSERDRANEKLFF.

This clonotype was found a few times. This rearrangement joins TRBV5-1 to TRBJ2-6, with TRBD1 matching 9 bases. This CDR3 has 18 residues. Trimming at V came to 3 bases and at J to 0 bases, leaving 7 bases not matched to a gene. Per germline, CDR1 SGHRS and CDR2 YFSETQ. In nucleotides, the CDR3 is TGCGCCAGCAGCTCTTCGACAGGGGGGGGCTCTGGGGCCAACGTCCTGACTTTC. Its translation: CASSSSTGGGSGANVLTF.

The chain couples TRBV5-1 to TRBJ2-5; TRBD2 might be the D (5 bases). In germline, CDR1 is SGHRS, CDR2 YFSETQ. Deletions cut 0 bases from V and 0 bases from J, with 9 bases between. The CDR3 loop spans 15 amino acids. CDR3 residues: CASSLAEGYQETQYF. As DNA, the CDR3 is TGCGCCAGCAGCTTGGCCGAGGGTTACCAAGAGACCCAGTACTTC. Complete variable domain (other parts from reference TRBV5-1 and TRBJ2-5): KAGVTQTPRYLIKTRGQQVTLSCSPISGHRSVSWYQQTPGQGLQFLFEYFSETQRNKGNFPGRFSGRQFSNSRSEMNVSTLELGDSALYLCASSLAEGYQETQYFGPGTRLLVL.

This clonotype was seen many times. The chain employs TRBV19 and TRBJ1-2; D call uncertain. The germline CDR1 and CDR2 sequences are LNHDA and SQIVND (reference sequence). The V and J ends lost 7 bases and 2 bases respectively, with 11 bases between them. The CDR3 is 13 residues long. The DNA for the CDR3 is TGTGCCAGTAAATCCTGGCAGAACTATGGCTACACCTTC. Protein product: CASKSWQNYGYTF.

The chain joins TRBV5-1 to TRBJ1-1; 10 bases are shared with TRBD1. J lost 10 bases, V lost 0 bases, and 12 bases had no gene match. The CDR3 contains 16 residues. Germline assignment: CDR1 SGHRS and CDR2 YFSETQ. CDR3 DNA sequence: TGCGCCAGCAGCTTGGGCCCCGGTGGGACAGGGGAAACAGCTTTCTTT. This encodes CASSLGPGGTGETAFF.

In its sample, this clonotype was seen a few times. The CDR3 DNA reads TGTGCCAGCACCGCCCGCCCTAGCGGGGGGACCCATACGCAGTATTTT. This translates into CASTARPSGGTHTQYF. V is TRBV6-5 and J is TRBJ2-3; 11 bases are a match to TRBD2. This CDR3 comprises 16 residues. Germline trimming cut 7 bases from V and 7 bases from J; bases unmatched to any gene: 13. Germline V gene sequence: CDR1 MNHEY, CDR2 SVGAGI.